This T cell receptor (beta chain) was profiled in a study of blood T cell repertoires in COVID-19. Study at large: Acute and convalescent COVID-19 samples came from the United States, Italy and Spain. Sources were T cells, B-cell-depleted T cells, or PBMCs; the material itself was cDNA or gDNA.

Germline assignment: CDR1 SGHNT and CDR2 YYREEE (reference sequence). The J segment lost 4 bases and the V segment lost 4 bases, leaving 9 bases of the junction unmatched. This CDR3 is built from 15 residues. Methods used by the authors: Reference gene primer amplification yielded estimated nucleated cell counts. Generated by immunoSEQ multiplex PCR, the TCRdb table keeps only in-frame clones and is missing some. The V and J calls and clone size are taken from that table; D and trimming were inferred from the DNA. Of 190,000 or so clones in the sample, around 84% were seen once. This chain joins TRBV5-4 and TRBJ1-2; the match to TRBD1 covers 8 bases. Specimen: peripheral blood. This receptor was obtained from a middle-aged man with active or convalescent COVID-19. CDR3 DNA sequence: TGTGCCAGCAGCCCCGACAGGGGTAATACCTATGGCTACACCTTC. Translating gives CASSPDRGNTYGYTF.